This record concerns one T cell receptor (beta chain) sequence. This entry is derived from a study of blood T cell repertoires in COVID-19. Under the authors' procedure: How many nucleated cells were present was estimated from reference gene primer amplification. Repertoires were generated with immunoSEQ multiplex PCR, while TCRdb's copy carries only in-frame clones and drops some. V, J and clone size derive from that table, while D and trimming were established from the DNA sequence. Of over 120,000 clones in the sample, 87% are singletons; the top ten hold 37%. Germline V CDR1 and CDR2: LGHNA, YNFKEQ. V shed 0 bases and J 0 bases; nucleotides not matched to a gene: 4. This CDR3 contains 17 residues.

Sequenced input: peripheral blood. The receptor was derived from a man between 50 and 59 years old who had recovered from COVID-19. The J gene is TRBJ2-7, the V gene TRBV4-2; 11 bases map to TRBD2. The CDR3 coding sequence is TGTGCCAGCAGCCAAGAACTAGCGGGGGCCTACTCCTACGAGCAGTACTTC. It codes for CASSQELAGAYSYEQYF.